The rows below give T cell receptor beta chains drawn from one sample of a study of shared clonotypes between healthy human individuals. The data were produced by immunoSEQ multiplex PCR, yet TCRdb's version contains in-frame clones alone and is incomplete. The sample holds 500,000 to 700,000 clones; around 96% are singletons and the top ten take approximately 0.11%. Sequencing was carried out using naive CD8+ T cells sorted from blood. These TCRs come from a woman aged 30 to 39 in good health. CDR3s include the opening cysteine and the closing phenylalanine or tryptophan. The order of the fields is clone size, V gene, J gene, CDR3 protein. A clone size is listed for some rows: how often the clone was seen (once, few, many), or a class if it is expanded.

-,TRBV27,TRBJ2-7,CASSDWSYEQYF
-,TRBV9,TRBJ2-3,CASSRSDTQYF
-,TRBV19,TRBJ1-1,CASTPGRGRTEAFF
once,TRBV5-1,TRBJ2-7,CASSQAGTYEQYF
-,TRBV5-4,TRBJ2-5,CASSLGGREETQYF
-,TRBV2,TRBJ2-1,CASGGDLSSYNEQFF
few,TRBV5-4,TRBJ1-1,CASRRDSEAFF
-,TRBV5-1,TRBJ2-3,CASSLEGGLGDTQYF
-,TRBV28,TRBJ2-7,CASSFTGRDEQYF
-,TRBV28,TRBJ2-5,CASSPLDQITSEETQYF
-,TRBV27,TRBJ2-3,CASSTQDAGGPTDTQYF
-,TRBV7-9,TRBJ2-1,CASSITGYNEQFF
-,TRBV10-1,TRBJ2-1,CASSDSNNEQFF
-,TRBV28,TRBJ1-2,CASSSPTGEPVYGYTF
-,TRBV19,TRBJ1-1,CASSIHREAFF
-,TRBV6-5,TRBJ2-2,CASSSTGVNTGELFF
-,TRBV28,TRBJ1-5,CASRGQGALLDGNQPQHF
-,TRBV21-1,TRBJ2-7,CASSKVPSGMSYEQYF
-,TRBV28,TRBJ2-2,CASSFRDWTGELFF
-,TRBV19,TRBJ1-5,CASSIHTGGGNQPQHF
few,TRBV9,TRBJ1-1,CASSPGDRGNTEAFF
-,TRBV19,TRBJ2-1,CASSIGSKDWGNEQFF
-,TRBV10-2,TRBJ1-4,CASRGDSVSNEKLFF
-,TRBV19,TRBJ2-3,CASSISSVYTDTQYF
-,TRBV5-4,TRBJ1-1,CASSYRPGDTEAFF
-,TRBV5-4,TRBJ1-1,CASSYYRGYSPTDTEAFF
-,TRBV5-4,TRBJ1-2,CASSPNRGPDGYTF
-,TRBV29-1,TRBJ2-7,CSVEGEQKGGGEQYF
once,TRBV11-2,TRBJ2-1,CASSLAASGSTDEQFF
-,TRBV27,TRBJ2-7,CASSLRVEMSSYEQYF
-,TRBV7-9,TRBJ1-1,CASSSTVPGTEAFF
-,TRBV12-5,TRBJ2-1,CASGTGTAYNEQFF
-,TRBV6-5,TRBJ1-6,CASSYVRQANSPLHF
-,TRBV7-3,-,CASSPGLAAIQPYEQYF
-,TRBV5-4,TRBJ2-2,CASSFREGWNGELFF
-,TRBV30,TRBJ1-1,CAWRLNTEAFF
-,TRBV21-1,TRBJ2-2,CASSKRWTNTGELFF
once,TRBV27,TRBJ1-1,CAAGHLNTEAFF
-,TRBV29-1,TRBJ2-1,CSVEDTAGGVQFF
-,TRBV29-1,TRBJ2-1,CSAGTGAYNEQFF
-,TRBV7-9,TRBJ2-1,CASSPDRVSLFGNEQFF
-,TRBV28,TRBJ2-1,CASSRRTGRSLEQFF
-,TRBV18,TRBJ2-7,CASSPRDRGLYEQYF
-,TRBV15,TRBJ1-5,CATSRPGQDSNQPQHF
-,TRBV7-9,TRBJ2-1,CASSQRQGNHNEQFF
-,TRBV28,TRBJ2-7,CASSFGFSYEQYF
-,TRBV7-6,TRBJ2-3,CASTPRNTDTQYF
-,TRBV4-2,TRBJ2-1,CASSQDGLAGAYNEQFF
-,TRBV2,-,CASNDRYTYEQYF
-,TRBV19,TRBJ2-7,CASSIDSGRAGEQYF
-,TRBV13,TRBJ2-2,CASSPRTGITGELFF
-,TRBV7-6,TRBJ2-7,CASSLYVGERESPYEQYF
-,TRBV6-6,TRBJ1-5,CASSYSEGGQPQHF
-,TRBV15,TRBJ1-4,CATRGGEATNEKLFF
-,TRBV5-8,TRBJ1-1,CASSLDPAEAFF
-,TRBV6-5,TRBJ1-2,CASSYSGPGGADGYTF
once,TRBV5-6,TRBJ1-5,CASSLGTNQPQHF
-,TRBV28,TRBJ2-7,CASSLPLEQQYF
-,TRBV7-6,TRBJ2-7,CASSPGGLAGFYEQYF